The 28 T cell receptor beta chains below all came from one sample that was sequenced in a study of primary melanoma T cells and metastatic recurrence. The protocol was immunoSEQ multiplex PCR, while the TCRdb copy is restricted to in-frame clones and leaves out a portion. The sample contains hundreds of clones, approximately 80% of which appear only once. Sequencing was carried out using melanoma tumor tissue. These receptor sequences come from a human donor with melanoma.

About this clone itself: A read error may produce the germline difference seen at one junction end. The chain uses TRBV30 and TRBJ2-3; 7 bases map to TRBD2. Germline loops: CDR1 GTSNPN, CDR2 SVGIG (reference sequence). This CDR3 has 15 amino acids. CDR3 in DNA: TGTGCCGCTTCTAAGTCTAGCGGACGCACAGATACGCAATATTTT. It codes for CAASKSSGRTDTQYF.

V usage is TRBV6-7 and J usage is TRBJ1-1; TRBD1 is a possible D gene (5 bases). TRBV6-7 is an open reading frame whose function is uncertain. The CDR3 loop spans 11 amino acids. The CDR3 is CLVRTNTEAFF. The DNA of the CDR3 is TGTCTTGTCCGGACAAACACTGAAGCTTTCTTT.

This chain joins TRBV1 and TRBJ2-2; the D segment call TRBD1 is taken from the table without a DNA check. TRBV1 is a listed pseudogene. The CDR3 extends over 14 amino acids. The DNA of the CDR3 is TGCGCCAGCAGCCGATACCAGGGGACCGGGGAGCTGTTTTTT. The encoded protein is CASSRYQGTGELFF.

The chain employs TRBV19 and TRBJ2-2, with D hard to call. CDR3 length: 11 amino acids. V lost 8 bases and J 4 bases, leaving 5 bases between the germline ends. CDR1 and CDR2 (germline): LNHDA, SQIVND (reference sequence). CDR3 coding DNA: TGTGCCAGTCATAGCACCGGGGAGCTGTTTTTT. The encoded protein is CASHSTGELFF. The full variable domain, rest sourced from reference TRBV19 and TRBJ2-2, is DGGITQSPKYLFRKEGQNVTLSCEQNLNHDAMYWYRQDPGQGLRLIYYSQIVNDFQKGDIAEGYSVSREKKESFPLTVTSAQKNPTAFYLCASHSTGELFFGEGSRLTVL.

The chain recombines TRBV6-8 with TRBJ1-1, with 8 bases identical to TRBD1. The CDR3 has 14 amino acids. Per the germline V gene, CDR1 is MNHGY and CDR2 is SAAAGT. J was trimmed by 5 bases and V by 5 bases; bases with no gene match: 7. The CDR3 DNA is TGTGCCAGCAGTCTTCGACAGGGGAGGACTGAAGCTTTCTTT. It translates to CASSLRQGRTEAFF.

This clone was seen only once. V usage is TRBV18 and J usage is TRBJ2-5; 8 bases are shared with TRBD2. Germline V CDR1 and CDR2: KGHSH, LQKENI. This CDR3 is 15 amino acids long. With 2 bases clipped from V and 4 bases from J, the junction kept 6 bases outside the gene matches. CDR3 sequence reads: CASSPALAAGETQYF. CDR3 nucleotides: TGTGCCAGCTCACCAGCACTAGCGGCGGGAGAGACCCAGTACTTC.

This chain joins TRBV29-1 and TRBJ1-2; 10 positions match TRBD1. Germline CDR1 and CDR2: SQVTM and ANQGSEA. The CDR3 totals 14 residues. Losses at the gene ends were 5 bases for V and 7 bases for J; bases not matched to a gene: 10. CDR3 amino acids: CSVTGQGSVTGYTF. Here the CDR3 DNA reads TGCAGCGTTACGGGACAGGGGAGTGTTACTGGCTACACCTTC.

The rearrangement links TRBV28 to TRBJ1-5; 8 nucleotides align to TRBD1. The CDR3 length is 14 residues. Germline V gene lookup returns CDR1 MDHEN and CDR2 SYDVKM. V lost 5 bases, J lost 7 bases, and 7 bases stayed unmatched. The CDR3 region is CASSQQGEFQPQHF. The CDR3 bases are TGTGCCAGCAGTCAACAGGGGGAATTCCAGCCCCAGCATTTT.

The chain recombines TRBV7-1 with TRBJ2-2; D tentatively reads TRBD1 or TRBD2 (5 bases each). TRBV7-1 counts as an open reading frame of uncertain function. The CDR3 extends over 18 amino acids. Trimming removed 5 bases at V and 3 bases at J, with 22 bases between. The CDR3 nucleotides read TGTGCCAGCAGCCCCTACCCAGGGAGAGCCGAATACACCGGGGAGCTGTTTTTT. It encodes CASSPYPGRAEYTGELFF.

The chain combines TRBV11-3 with TRBJ2-3; 9 bases match TRBD1. J gave up 3 bases and V 4 bases, and 14 bases lay outside the gene matches. The CDR3 consists of 18 residues. CDR1 SGHNT and CDR2 YENEEA come from the germline V gene. The CDR3 DNA is TGTGCCAGCAGCTCCTTAGGGGGGACAGGGCGAATTACAGATACGCAGTATTTT. This encodes CASSSLGGTGRITDTQYF.

The rearrangement joins TRBV18 to TRBJ1-1; 9 bases line up with TRBD1. The V gene end was trimmed by 3 bases and the J gene end by 7 bases; junction bases not matched to a gene: 9. CDR1 and CDR2 from the germline V gene are KGHSH and LQKENI. The CDR3 sequence is 15 residues long. CDR3 loop: CASSPNSPGQGEAFF. CDR3 in DNA: TGTGCCAGCTCACCTAATTCTCCGGGACAGGGTGAAGCTTTCTTT. Looking up the rest from reference TRBV18 and TRBJ1-1 gives the full variable domain: NAGVMQNPRHLVRRRGQEARLRCSPMKGHSHVYWYRQLPEEGLKFMVYLQKENIIDESGMPKERFSAEFPKEGPSILRIQQVVRGDSAAYFCASSPNSPGQGEAFFGQGTRLTVV.

The chain employs TRBV6-8 and TRBJ2-7; 7 bases agree with TRBD1. The CDR3 has 13 residues. CDR1 is MNHGY and CDR2 is SAAAGT in the germline V gene. V lost 2 bases to trimming and J lost 6 bases; unmatched junction nucleotides: 4. In DNA form, the CDR3 reads TGTGCCAGCAGTTACCAGACAGGGCCCGAGCAGTACTTC. As protein: CASSYQTGPEQYF.

This chain joins TRBV11-3 and TRBJ1-3; the D is unclear. Germline CDR1 SGHNT, CDR2 YENEEA. The CDR3 contains 14 residues. Trimming stripped 3 bases from V and 2 bases from J, with 8 bases between. The CDR3 bases are TGTGCCAGCAGCTTGAGGCGGGCTGGAAACACCATATATTTT. Its protein is CASSLRRAGNTIYF.

This clone was counted a few times. This chain joins TRBV11-3 and TRBJ1-5; tentatively, D is TRBD1 (5 bases). The CDR3 runs 15 residues. V was clipped by 3 bases and J by 5 bases, with 14 bases between them. Per germline, CDR1 SGHNT and CDR2 YENEEA. In DNA, the CDR3 is TGTGCCAGCAGCTTGTGGGGCGGGGATGATCAGCCCCAGCATTTT. Its translation is CASSLWGGDDQPQHF.

J is TRBJ1-1 and V is TRBV6-7; unclear D gene. TRBV6-7 counts as an open reading frame of uncertain function. Trimming cost V 6 bases and J 3 bases, with 11 bases left between them. CDR3 size: 13 residues. The CDR3 DNA is TGTGCCAGCAGGGACGGTGATTACACTGAAGCTTTCTTT. Translating it yields CASRDGDYTEAFF.

The rearrangement uses TRBV7-4 and TRBJ2-5; D gene unclear. Germline V CDR1 and CDR2: SGHVT, SQSDAQ. This CDR3 is 13 amino acids long. Trimming shortened V by 2 bases and J by 4 bases, and 8 bases separated the two germline ends. This CDR3 reads CASSLNTGETQYF. Here the CDR3 DNA reads TGTGCCAGCAGCTTAAACACCGGAGAGACCCAGTACTTC.

The chain is built from TRBV15 and TRBJ2-1; 9 bases are shared with TRBD2. The germline V gene encodes CDR1 LNHNV and CDR2 YYDKDF (reference sequence). V was clipped by 7 bases and J by 8 bases; unmatched bases: 12. The CDR3 has 15 amino acids. This CDR3 is CATNGVGTSLDEQFF. CDR3 bases: TGTGCCACCAACGGAGTCGGGACTAGCCTCGATGAGCAGTTCTTC.

The rearrangement uses TRBV28 and TRBJ1-5; weak D call: TRBD1 (6 bases). Between the trimmed V and J ends, which lost 6 bases and 4 bases, there was a span of 13 bases. Germline V gene sequence: CDR1 MDHEN, CDR2 SYDVKM. This CDR3 has 14 amino acids. DNA for the CDR3: TGTGCCAGCAGCCCGATCGGACAGAATCAGCCCCAGCATTTT. This gives the protein CASSPIGQNQPQHF.

The sample holds a few counts of this clone. The V and J genes are TRBV10-1 and TRBJ2-1, with D maybe TRBD1 (6 bases). CDR3 length: 16 residues. Germline-derived CDR1 and CDR2 are WNHNN and SYGVQD (reference sequence). Trimming took off 7 bases at V and 3 bases at J, with 19 bases between the two ends. CDR3 sequence reads: CASIPRGPHYYNEQFF. CDR3 in DNA: TGCGCCAGCATTCCCAGGGGTCCCCACTACTACAATGAGCAGTTCTTC.

The chain has TRBV6-8 and TRBJ2-3; 10 nucleotides align to TRBD2. This CDR3 is 15 amino acids long. CDR1 MNHGY and CDR2 SAAAGT come from the germline V gene. V trimming: 6 bases; J trimming: 1 base; junction bases outside the gene matches: 4. CDR3 sequence: CASSPGTSGTDTQYF. CDR3 coding DNA: TGTGCCAGCAGCCCCGGGACTAGCGGCACAGATACGCAGTATTTT.

On this clone: A junction end diverges from the germline sequence, so it may reflect a read error. The chain couples TRBV30 to TRBJ2-5; possible D gene TRBD2, 5 bases. The CDR3 is 14 residues long. Germline V CDR1 and CDR2: GTSNPN, SVGIG (reference sequence). The CDR3 protein is CAWSDLSGQGTQYF. CDR3 nucleotides: TGTGCCTGGAGTGACTTGAGCGGCCAAGGGACCCAGTACTTC.

This chain uses TRBV10-3 with TRBJ1-6; a weak D match, TRBD1 (5 bases). Germline loops: CDR1 ENHRY, CDR2 SYGVKD. This CDR3 is 16 amino acids long. The V end lost 2 bases, the J end lost 9 bases, and 17 bases lay between the germline ends. CDR3 DNA sequence: TGTGCCATCAGTGAGGCCGACAGAGCGGAGGGTTCACCCCTCCACTTT. Translation gives CAISEADRAEGSPLHF.

In nucleotides, the CDR3 is TGTGCCAGCAGCTTGACAGGGGTGTATGAAAAACTGTTTTTT. This encodes CASSLTGVYEKLFF. V is TRBV11-3 and J is TRBJ1-4; 8 nucleotides agree with TRBD1. J was trimmed by 6 bases and V by 3 bases; bases with no gene match: 3. Germline V gene data show CDR1 as SGHNT and CDR2 as YENEEA. This CDR3 has 14 residues.

This chain connects TRBV30 to TRBJ1-3; D may be TRBD1 (5 bases). Trimming cost V 4 bases and J 2 bases, with 9 bases left between them. The length of the CDR3 is 13 residues. Looked up from germline, CDR1 is GTSNPN and CDR2 is SVGIG (reference sequence). The CDR3 DNA is TGTGCCTGGACAAGGGGAACTGGAAACACCATATATTTT. As protein: CAWTRGTGNTIYF. Combining the CDR3 with reference TRBV30 and TRBJ1-3 gives the whole variable domain SQTIHQWPATLVQPVGSPLSLECTVEGTSNPNLYWYRQAAGRGLQLLFYSVGIGQISSEVPQNLSASRPQDRQFILSSKKLLLSDSGFYLCAWTRGTGNTIYFGEGSWLTVV.

This clone has just a few counts. The chain combines TRBV11-3 with TRBJ1-5, with a weak D call TRBD1 (5 bases). Germline V gives CDR1 SGHNT, CDR2 YENEEA. The CDR3 is made up of 16 amino acids. V was trimmed by 1 base and J by 0 bases, leaving 10 bases between them. The CDR3 sequence: CASSLVAGLSNQPQHF. The CDR3 nucleotides read TGTGCCAGCAGCTTAGTCGCGGGGCTTAGCAATCAGCCCCAGCATTTT.

This clone has only a few counts. CDR3: CASKRTGDNEQFF. The CDR3 nucleotides are TGTGCCAGCAAAAGGACAGGGGACAATGAGCAGTTCTTC. This chain uses TRBV12-5 with TRBJ2-1, with TRBD1 matching 9 bases. This CDR3 has 13 residues. Germline assignment: CDR1 LGHNT and CDR2 FRNRAP.

This clone was found a few times. J is TRBJ2-7 and V is TRBV5-1; 11 bases line up with TRBD2. CDR3 length equals 16 residues. The germline V gene encodes CDR1 SGHRS and CDR2 YFSETQ. V dropped 5 bases and J dropped 3; count of bases not matched to a gene: 10. CDR3 DNA: TGCGCCAGCAGTTATGGGCTAGCGGGAGGTCTCTACGAGCAGTACTTC. Encoded protein: CASSYGLAGGLYEQYF.

Regarding this clone: Other DNA sequences of this sample code for an identical CDR3. The chain is built from TRBV12-2 and TRBJ2-2; the table names TRBD1, a call not compared with the DNA. TRBV12-2 is tagged as a pseudogene. This CDR3 region has 15 residues. This chain's CDR3 is CALRGQGANTGELFF. The DNA for the CDR3 is TGTGCTCTACGTGGACAGGGAGCGAACACCGGGGAGCTGTTTTTT.